This T cell receptor (beta chain) is from a study of spatial heterogeneity in lung cancer (dated 2019 in TCRdb). Some background on the complete study: Samples were obtained from approximately 77 patients with early-stage, untreated non-small cell lung cancer from the lung TRACERx cohort. Nonsynonymous mutation counts, determined by whole-exome sequencing of tumor tissue, were related to features of the TCR repertoire. In the raw uncorrected reads, each unique combination of TCR and UMI appeared more than ten times on average. Beta-chain transcripts were consistently detected in greater numbers than alpha-chain transcripts, which likely reflects a higher abundance of beta-chain transcripts. The study quantitatively compared TCR alpha and beta repertoires across multiple tumor regions, matched nontumor lung and blood in non-small cell lung cancer. At surgery, both alpha and beta chains were TCR-sequenced in 200 to 250 tumor regions, about 61 matched nontumor lung samples and over 50 PBMC samples. Follow-up PBMC samples were sequenced whenever available, with the median time to follow-up being approximately two years after resection. Study-level results and caveats: Only roughly 15 patients were included in the comparisons of baseline and follow-up blood repertoires. Confirming at a functional level the hypothesis that regional TCRs recognize regional mutations was considered to require additional single-cell paired TCR alpha and beta sequencing. Ubiquitous expanded tumor TCRs were found in blood more often at tumor resection than at routine follow-up.

To prepare the library, 5' RACE was applied. Sequencing took place on a NextSeq 500. The TCR library protocol attached a unique molecular identifier to each TCR cDNA molecule to allow correction of PCR and sequencing errors. Regarding the original processing steps: TCR identification, UMI-based error correction and CDR3 extraction were performed with Decombinator tools. Expanded TCRs were defined as those above a frequency of 2 per 1,000, corresponding to the top 1% of the tumor frequency distribution. Rényi diversity was computed with the R vegan package after subsampling each repertoire 100 times to 5,000 TCRs. CDR3 similarity networks were built from amino acid triplet string-kernel similarity, connecting CDR3s with pairwise similarity above 0.82. Using fastp trimming at Q25 and MiXCR clonotype assembly, TCRdb reanalyzed the public sequencing data and kept in-frame beta chains. CDR3 protein sequences are deduplicated, and each keeps its most common genes and DNA. The V and J calls reflect TCRdb's pipeline rather than the authors' work. The sample table holds some 120,000 distinct CDR3 sequences, of which 9% to 15% were seen once. Together, the top ten hold roughly 17% of the sample.

What the time point label conveys for this sample: blood at routine non-recurrence follow-up after resection. Whole RNA extracted from tumor and nontumor lung tissue, or from cryopreserved PBMC samples, was used for TCR sequencing without cell sorting. A patient was chosen for TCR sequencing only when enough RNA was available from at least two tumor regions. According to the germline V gene, CDR1 reads MDHEN and CDR2 reads SYDVKM. Trimming takes 10 bases from V and 1 base from J, and the germline ends sit 11 bases apart. Its CDR3 holds 14 amino acids, cysteine through phenylalanine. Only the CDR3 DNA stays, 42 bases, in frame from base 1. This clonotype was detected a few times. Its antigen remains undetermined. No much larger clone exists at a distance of one base, and base qualities are not known.

Sequenced here: PBMCs, sampled at follow-up. The sequence came from a male donor with early-stage non-small cell lung cancer. The rearrangement joined TRBV28 to TRBJ2-6; TRBD1 could be the D gene, as 6 bases match. DNA sequence: TGTGCCACCCTACAGGGATCTGGGGCCAACGTCCTGACTTTC. Translated, it reads CATLQGSGANVLTF.